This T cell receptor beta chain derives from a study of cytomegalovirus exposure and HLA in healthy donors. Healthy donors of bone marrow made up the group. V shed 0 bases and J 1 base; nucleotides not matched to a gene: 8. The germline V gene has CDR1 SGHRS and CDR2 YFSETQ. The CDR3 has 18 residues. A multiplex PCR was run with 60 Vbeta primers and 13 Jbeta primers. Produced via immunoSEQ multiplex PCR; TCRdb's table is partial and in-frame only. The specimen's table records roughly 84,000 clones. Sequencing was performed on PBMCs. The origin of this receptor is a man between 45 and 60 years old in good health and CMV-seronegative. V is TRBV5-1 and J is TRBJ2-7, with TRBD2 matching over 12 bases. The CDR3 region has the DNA TGCGCCAGCAGCTTGGTACCTAGCGGGGGGGCTGCATCCTACGAGCAGTACTTC. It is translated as CASSLVPSGGAASYEQYF.